The entry that follows covers one TCR beta chain sequence. This specimen belongs to a study of control samples from healthy donors and cancer patients. The CDR3 has 17 residues. Trimming removed 4 bases at V and 0 bases at J, with 16 bases between. Germline V gene sequence: CDR1 MNHNS, CDR2 SASEGT. The repertoire was sequenced with immunoSEQ multiplex PCR; TCRdb's copy has only in-frame clones and lacks some. The sample lists 100,000 to 150,000 clones; approximately 90% were seen once. The TCR originated in a man aged 35 to 55 in good health. The chain uses TRBV6-1 and TRBJ1-5; D not resolved. Material for sequencing was blood. The CDR3 sequence is CASSVLLGEYSNQPQHF. The CDR3 bases are TGTGCCAGCAGTGTGCTCCTCGGGGAGTATAGCAATCAGCCCCAGCATTTT.